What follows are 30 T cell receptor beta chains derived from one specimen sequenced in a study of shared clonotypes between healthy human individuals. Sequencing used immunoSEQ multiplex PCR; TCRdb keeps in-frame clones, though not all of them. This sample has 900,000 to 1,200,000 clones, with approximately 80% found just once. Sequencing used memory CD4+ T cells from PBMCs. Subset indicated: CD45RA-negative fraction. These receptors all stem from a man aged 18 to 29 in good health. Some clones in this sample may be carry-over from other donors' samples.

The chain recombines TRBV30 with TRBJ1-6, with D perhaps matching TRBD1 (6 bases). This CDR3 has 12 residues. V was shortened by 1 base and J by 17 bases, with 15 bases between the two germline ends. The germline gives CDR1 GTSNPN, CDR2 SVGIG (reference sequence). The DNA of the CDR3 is TGTGCCTGGAGTGATAAAGGCGGGGGCTTCCACTTT. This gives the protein CAWSDKGGGFHF.

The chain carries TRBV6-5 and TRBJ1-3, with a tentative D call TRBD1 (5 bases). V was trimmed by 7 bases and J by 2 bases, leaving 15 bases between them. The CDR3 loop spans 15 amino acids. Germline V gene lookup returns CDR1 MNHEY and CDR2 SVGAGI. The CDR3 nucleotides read TGTGCCAGCACTCCGGCAGGGTTTGCTGGAAACACCATATATTTT. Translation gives CASTPAGFAGNTIYF.

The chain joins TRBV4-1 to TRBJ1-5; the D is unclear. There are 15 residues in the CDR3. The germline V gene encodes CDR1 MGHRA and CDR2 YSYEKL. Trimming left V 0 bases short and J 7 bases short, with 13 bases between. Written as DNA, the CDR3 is TGCGCCAGCAGCCAAGATTTGGTGGGGTACCAGCCCCAGCATTTT. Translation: CASSQDLVGYQPQHF.

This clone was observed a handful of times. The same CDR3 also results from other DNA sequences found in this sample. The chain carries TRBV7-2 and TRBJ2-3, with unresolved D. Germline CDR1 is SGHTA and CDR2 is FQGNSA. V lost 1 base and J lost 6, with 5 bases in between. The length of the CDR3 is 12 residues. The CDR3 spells CASSLVRDTQYF. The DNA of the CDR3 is TGTGCCAGCAGCTTAGTCCGGGATACGCAGTATTTT.

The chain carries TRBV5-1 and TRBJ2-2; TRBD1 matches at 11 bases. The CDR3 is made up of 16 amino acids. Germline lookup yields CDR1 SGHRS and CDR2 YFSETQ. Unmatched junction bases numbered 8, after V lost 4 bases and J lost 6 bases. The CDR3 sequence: CASSTTGTGGSGELFF. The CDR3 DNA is TGCGCCAGCAGCACCACCGGGACAGGGGGGTCCGGGGAGCTGTTTTTT.

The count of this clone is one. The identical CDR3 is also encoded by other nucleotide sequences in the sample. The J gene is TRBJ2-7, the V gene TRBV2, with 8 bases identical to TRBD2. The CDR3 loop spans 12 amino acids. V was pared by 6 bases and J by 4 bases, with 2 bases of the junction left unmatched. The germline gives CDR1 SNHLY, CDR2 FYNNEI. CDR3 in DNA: TGTGCCAGCAGACTAGCGGCTTACGAGCAGTACTTC. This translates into CASRLAAYEQYF.

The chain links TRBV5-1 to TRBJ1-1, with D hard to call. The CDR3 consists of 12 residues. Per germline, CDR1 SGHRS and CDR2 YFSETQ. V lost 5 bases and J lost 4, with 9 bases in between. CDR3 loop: CASRVEATEAFF. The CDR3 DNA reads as TGCGCCAGCAGGGTCGAGGCCACTGAAGCTTTCTTT.

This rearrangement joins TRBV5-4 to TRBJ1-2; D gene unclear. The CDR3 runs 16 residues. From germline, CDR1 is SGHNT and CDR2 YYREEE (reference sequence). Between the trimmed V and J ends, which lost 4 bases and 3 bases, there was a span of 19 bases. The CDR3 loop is CASSQDGRVGHYGYTF. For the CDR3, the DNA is TGTGCCAGCAGCCAAGATGGGAGGGTGGGTCACTATGGCTACACCTTC.

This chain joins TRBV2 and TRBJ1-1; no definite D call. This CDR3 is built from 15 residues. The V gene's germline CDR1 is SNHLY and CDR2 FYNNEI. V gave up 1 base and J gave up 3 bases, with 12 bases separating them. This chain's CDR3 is CASSEGQVLYTEAFF. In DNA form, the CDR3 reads TGTGCCAGCAGTGAAGGGCAGGTACTCTACACTGAAGCTTTCTTT.

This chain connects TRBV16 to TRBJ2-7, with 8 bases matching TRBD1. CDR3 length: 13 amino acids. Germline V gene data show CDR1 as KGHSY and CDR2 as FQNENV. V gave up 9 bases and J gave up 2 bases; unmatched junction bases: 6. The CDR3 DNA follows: TGTGCCAGTAGTAGGGACAGGACCTACGAGCAGTACTTC. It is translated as CASSRDRTYEQYF.

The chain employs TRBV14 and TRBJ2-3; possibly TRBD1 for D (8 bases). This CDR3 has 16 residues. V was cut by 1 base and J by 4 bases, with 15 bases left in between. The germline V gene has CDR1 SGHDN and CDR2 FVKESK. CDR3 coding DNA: TGTGCCAGCAGCCAAGTCAGGACAGGGAGGGCAGATACGCAGTATTTT. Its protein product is CASSQVRTGRADTQYF.

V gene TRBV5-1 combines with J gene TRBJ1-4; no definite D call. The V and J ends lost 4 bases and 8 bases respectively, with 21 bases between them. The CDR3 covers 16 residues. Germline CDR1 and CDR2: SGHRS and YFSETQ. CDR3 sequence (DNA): TGCGCCAGCAGCGCCACGGGGAAAGGGCGAGGCGAAAAACTGTTTTTT. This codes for CASSATGKGRGEKLFF.

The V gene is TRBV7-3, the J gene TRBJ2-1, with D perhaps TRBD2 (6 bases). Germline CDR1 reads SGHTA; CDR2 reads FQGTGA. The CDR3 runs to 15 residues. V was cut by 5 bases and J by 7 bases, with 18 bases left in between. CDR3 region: CASSPGTGASNEQFF. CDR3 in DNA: TGTGCCAGCAGCCCCGGGACTGGCGCGAGTAATGAGCAGTTCTTC.

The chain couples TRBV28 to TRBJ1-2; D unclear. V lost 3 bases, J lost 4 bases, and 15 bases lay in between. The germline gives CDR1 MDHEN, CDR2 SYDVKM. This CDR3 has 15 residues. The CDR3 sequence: CASSFYEARSYGYTF. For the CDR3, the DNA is TGTGCCAGCAGTTTCTACGAGGCGCGTAGCTATGGCTACACCTTC.

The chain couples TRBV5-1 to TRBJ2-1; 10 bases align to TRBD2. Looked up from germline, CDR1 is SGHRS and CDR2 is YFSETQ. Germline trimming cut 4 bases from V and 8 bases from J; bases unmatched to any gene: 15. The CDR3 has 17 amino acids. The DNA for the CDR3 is TGCGCCAGCAGCCCATGGACTAGCGGAGGAGGGGTCGATGAGCAGTTCTTC. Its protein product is CASSPWTSGGGVDEQFF.

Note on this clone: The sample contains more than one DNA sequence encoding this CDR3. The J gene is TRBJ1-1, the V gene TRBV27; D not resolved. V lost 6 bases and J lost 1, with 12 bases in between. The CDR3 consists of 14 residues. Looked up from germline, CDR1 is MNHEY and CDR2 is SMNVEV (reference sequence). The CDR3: CASSLITGNTEAFF. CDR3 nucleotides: TGTGCCAGCAGCTTAATAACGGGGAACACTGAAGCTTTCTTT.

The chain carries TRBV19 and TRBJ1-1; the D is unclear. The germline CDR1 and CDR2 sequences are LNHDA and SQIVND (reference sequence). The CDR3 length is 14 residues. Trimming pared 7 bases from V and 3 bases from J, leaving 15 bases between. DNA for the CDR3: TGTGCCAGTACCGCCCTCCCCATAGACACTGAAGCTTTCTTT. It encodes CASTALPIDTEAFF.

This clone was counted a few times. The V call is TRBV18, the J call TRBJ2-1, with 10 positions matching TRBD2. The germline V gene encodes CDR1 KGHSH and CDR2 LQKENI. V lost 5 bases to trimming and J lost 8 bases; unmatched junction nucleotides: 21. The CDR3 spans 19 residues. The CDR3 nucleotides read TGTGCCAGCTCAACCTCTCGGGTCGGAGCGGGAGGGCCTGCTTATGAGCAGTTCTTC. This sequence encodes CASSTSRVGAGGPAYEQFF.

CDR3: CASSRGVAGEQYF. CDR3 nucleotides: TGTGCCAGCAGCAGGGGGGTAGCGGGCGAGCAGTACTTC. J is TRBJ2-7 and V is TRBV7-2; possibly TRBD2 for D (7 bases). The CDR3 spans 13 residues. V lost 5 bases, J lost 6 bases, and 14 bases lay in between. CDR1 is SGHTA, CDR2 FQGNSA, per germline.

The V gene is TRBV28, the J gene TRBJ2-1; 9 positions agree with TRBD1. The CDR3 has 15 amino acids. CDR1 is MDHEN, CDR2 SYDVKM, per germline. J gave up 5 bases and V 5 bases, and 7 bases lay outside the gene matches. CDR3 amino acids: CASSPWTGADNEQFF. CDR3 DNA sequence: TGTGCCAGCAGTCCCTGGACAGGGGCTGACAATGAGCAGTTCTTC.

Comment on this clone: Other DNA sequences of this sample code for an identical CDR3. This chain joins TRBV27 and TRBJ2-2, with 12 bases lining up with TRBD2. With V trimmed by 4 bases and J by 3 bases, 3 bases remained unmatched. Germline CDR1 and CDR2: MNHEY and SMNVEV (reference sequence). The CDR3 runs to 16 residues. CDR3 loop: CASSSLAGGDTGELFF. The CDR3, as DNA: TGTGCCAGCAGTTCCCTAGCGGGAGGGGACACCGGGGAGCTGTTTTTT.

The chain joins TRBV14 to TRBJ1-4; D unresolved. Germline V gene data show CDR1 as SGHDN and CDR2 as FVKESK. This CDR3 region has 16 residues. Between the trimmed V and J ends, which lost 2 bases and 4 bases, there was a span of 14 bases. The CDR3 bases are TGTGCCAGCAGCCAACGGGTAGGATTCGATAATGAAAAACTGTTTTTT. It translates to CASSQRVGFDNEKLFF.

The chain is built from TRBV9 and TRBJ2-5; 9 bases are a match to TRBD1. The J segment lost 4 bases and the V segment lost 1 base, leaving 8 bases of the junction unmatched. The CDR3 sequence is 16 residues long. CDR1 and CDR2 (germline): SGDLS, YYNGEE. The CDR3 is CASSVPRTGVRETQYF. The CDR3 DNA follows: TGTGCCAGCAGCGTACCGAGGACAGGGGTCCGAGAGACCCAGTACTTC.

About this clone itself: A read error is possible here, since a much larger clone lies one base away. The CDR3 is CASRAQGSYEQYF. DNA of the CDR3: TGTGCCAGCAGGGCACAGGGTTCCTACGAGCAGTACTTC. The V call is TRBV28, the J call TRBJ2-7; perhaps TRBD1 as D (6 bases). Germline V gives CDR1 MDHEN, CDR2 SYDVKM. The CDR3 covers 13 residues. V shed 6 bases and J shed 1 base, with 10 bases lying between them.

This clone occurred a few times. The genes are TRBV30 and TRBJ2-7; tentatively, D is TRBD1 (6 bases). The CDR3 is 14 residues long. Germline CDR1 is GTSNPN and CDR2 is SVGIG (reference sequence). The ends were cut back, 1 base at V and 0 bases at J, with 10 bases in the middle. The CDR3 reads CAWSALRGSYEQYF. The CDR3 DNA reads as TGTGCCTGGAGTGCACTCAGGGGCTCCTACGAGCAGTACTTC.

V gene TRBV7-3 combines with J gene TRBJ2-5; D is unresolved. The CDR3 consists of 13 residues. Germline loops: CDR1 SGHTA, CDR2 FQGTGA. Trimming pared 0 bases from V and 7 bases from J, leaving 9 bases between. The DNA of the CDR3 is TGTGCCAGCAGCTTAACGACTCCAGGGACCCAGTACTTC. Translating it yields CASSLTTPGTQYF.

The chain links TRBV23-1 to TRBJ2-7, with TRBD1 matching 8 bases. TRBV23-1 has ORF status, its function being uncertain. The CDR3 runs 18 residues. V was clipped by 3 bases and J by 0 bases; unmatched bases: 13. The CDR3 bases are TGCGCCAGCAGTCACAACCAGGTGGACAGGGAGAACTCCTACGAGCAGTACTTC. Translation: CASSHNQVDRENSYEQYF.

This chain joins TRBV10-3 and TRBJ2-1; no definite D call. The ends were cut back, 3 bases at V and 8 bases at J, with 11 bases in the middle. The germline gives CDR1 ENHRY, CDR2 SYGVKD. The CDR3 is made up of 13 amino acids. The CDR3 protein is CAISDEVGDEQFF. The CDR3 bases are TGTGCCATCAGTGATGAGGTCGGCGATGAGCAGTTCTTC.

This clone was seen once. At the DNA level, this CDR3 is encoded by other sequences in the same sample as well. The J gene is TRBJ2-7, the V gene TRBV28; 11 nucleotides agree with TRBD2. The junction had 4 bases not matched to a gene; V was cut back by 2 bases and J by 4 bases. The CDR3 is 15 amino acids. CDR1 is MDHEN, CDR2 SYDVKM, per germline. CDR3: CASSLLSGRAYEQYF. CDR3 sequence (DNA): TGTGCCAGCAGTTTACTTAGCGGGAGGGCGTACGAGCAGTACTTC. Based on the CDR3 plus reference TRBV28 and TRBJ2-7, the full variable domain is DVKVTQSSRYLVKRTGEKVFLECVQDMDHENMFWYRQDPGLGLRLIYFSYDVKMKEKGDIPEGYSVSREKKERFSLILESASTNQTSMYLCASSLLSGRAYEQYFGPGTRLTVT.

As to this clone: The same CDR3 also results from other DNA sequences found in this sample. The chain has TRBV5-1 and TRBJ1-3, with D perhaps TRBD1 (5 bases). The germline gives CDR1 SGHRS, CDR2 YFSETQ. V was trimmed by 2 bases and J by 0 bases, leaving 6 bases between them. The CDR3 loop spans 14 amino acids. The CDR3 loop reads CASSFGGSGNTIYF. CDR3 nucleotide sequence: TGCGCCAGCAGCTTCGGGGGCTCTGGAAACACCATATATTTT.